The 20 T cell receptor beta chains below were found in one sample sequenced in a study of brain T cells in children with intractable seizures (dated by TCRdb to 2020 to 2023). Library creation used the immunoSEQ multiplex PCR assay. This is the immuneACCESS table as TCRdb keeps it, with only in-frame sequences that have V and J called. A part of the clones is gone; compared with another copy, unresolved V genes explain less than half, and the rest is unexplained. For this sample there are tens of thousands of clones; approximately 89% appear just once. Clones ranked in the top ten supply less than 30% of the sample. The sample's time point label, in plain terms: resected brain tissue, or blood drawn just prior to surgery. This sample comprised peripheral blood, obtained at surgery. The receptors were sampled from a girl aged 2 to 10 with Rasmussen encephalitis and intractable seizures.

The gene calls are TRBV2 and TRBJ1-5; 7 bases agree with TRBD1. V was clipped by 7 bases and J by 2 bases; unmatched bases: 17. This CDR3 contains 18 residues. The germline V gene has CDR1 SNHLY and CDR2 FYNNEI. The CDR3 DNA reads as TGTGCCAGCAAGGGGGCCAGGGTACAGGCAATCGGCAATCAGCCCCAGCATTTT. Amino acids: CASKGARVQAIGNQPQHF.

CDR3 residues: CASSEGLGRNQPQHF. The DNA for the CDR3 is TGTGCCAGCAGTGAAGGTTTGGGAAGGAATCAGCCCCAGCATTTT. The chain is built from TRBV6-1 and TRBJ1-5; D gene ambiguous. This CDR3 is built from 15 residues. With 1 base removed from V and 4 bases from J, the gap between germline ends came to 11 bases. Germline CDR1 MNHNS, CDR2 SASEGT.

This sequence joins TRBV5-6 and TRBJ1-2; no firm D call. The CDR3 is 13 residues long. Trimming pared 0 bases from V and 1 base from J, leaving 4 bases between. CDR1 and CDR2 from the germline V gene are SGHDT and YYEEEE. Written as DNA, the CDR3 is TGTGCCAGCAGCTTGGGATTTAACTATGGCTACACCTTC. Protein product: CASSLGFNYGYTF.

The CDR3 loop reads CASSLTLNEQFF. DNA for the CDR3: TGTGCCAGCAGTTTGACCCTTAATGAGCAGTTCTTC. The V and J genes are TRBV12-3 or TRBV12-4 and TRBJ2-1; D is unclear. CDR3 length: 12 amino acids. The V gene lost 3 bases and the J gene lost 7 bases, with 7 bases spanning the gap.

The chain employs TRBV5-6 and TRBJ1-3, with D possibly matching TRBD1 (6 bases). Germline CDR1 SGHDT, CDR2 YYEEEE. Trimming removed 4 bases from V and 1 base from J, with 21 bases in between. The CDR3 covers 18 residues. In DNA, the CDR3 is TGTGCCAGCAGCATTGAGAAAGGGGGGACCGGTTCTGGAAACACCATATATTTT. This encodes CASSIEKGGTGSGNTIYF.

The chain employs TRBV12-3 or TRBV12-4 and TRBJ1-5, with D uncertain. The germline V and J ends were trimmed by 5 bases and 3 bases, with 5 bases remaining between them. The CDR3 spans 12 residues. CDR3 residues: CASSPINQPQHF. As DNA, the CDR3 is TGTGCCAGCAGTCCCATCAATCAGCCCCAGCATTTT.

The chain joins TRBV2 to TRBJ1-1; a possible D gene is TRBD1 (6 bases). Germline lookup yields CDR1 SNHLY and CDR2 FYNNEI. Trimming stripped 1 base from V and 8 bases from J, with 11 bases between. The CDR3 is 13 residues long. DNA of the CDR3: TGTGCCAGCAGTGAAGAACGAGGGGGGGAAGCTTTCTTT. It specifies CASSEERGGEAFF.

Points on this clone: An end of the junction does not agree with germline; a read error may underlie this. The chain joins TRBV5-1 to TRBJ1-2, with D tentatively TRBD1 (6 bases). The germline CDR1 and CDR2 sequences are SGHRS and YFSETQ. The CDR3 contains 11 residues. Here the CDR3 reads CTSSLGGGYTF. Here the CDR3 DNA reads TGCACCAGCAGCTTAGGGGGAGGCTACACCTTC.

The chain is built from TRBV4-2 and TRBJ2-5, with a tentative D call TRBD2 (6 bases). The CDR3 extends over 17 amino acids. V was pared by 0 bases and J by 7 bases, with 21 bases between. Germline lookup yields CDR1 LGHNA and CDR2 YNFKEQ. CDR3 region: CASSQDLLGLKGGTQYF. Written as DNA, the CDR3 is TGTGCCAGCAGCCAAGATCTTCTGGGACTCAAGGGAGGGACCCAGTACTTC.

This chain joins TRBV30 and TRBJ2-7; D not resolved. The CDR3 runs 10 residues. V was cut by 7 bases and J by 4 bases, with 8 bases left in between. Germline loops: CDR1 GTSNPN, CDR2 SVGIG (reference sequence). CDR3 sequence reads: CAYGRYEQYF. CDR3 bases: TGTGCCTATGGAAGGTACGAGCAGTACTTC.

The chain couples TRBV29-1 to TRBJ2-2; no firm D call. Germline CDR1 is SQVTM and CDR2 is ANQGSEA. V lost 5 bases and J lost 3, with 10 bases in between. The CDR3 is made up of 13 amino acids. The CDR3 sequence: CSVLLADTGELFF. The CDR3 nucleotides read TGCAGCGTTCTCCTTGCTGACACCGGGGAGCTGTTTTTT.

The J gene is TRBJ2-3, the V gene TRBV2; possibly TRBD2 for D (5 bases). CDR1 SNHLY and CDR2 FYNNEI come from the germline V gene. The ends were cut back, 7 bases at V and 1 base at J, with 12 bases in the middle. The CDR3 contains 14 residues. The CDR3 loop reads CASNVGMGTDTQYF. CDR3 nucleotide sequence: TGTGCCAGCAACGTCGGGATGGGCACAGATACGCAGTATTTT.

This rearrangement joins TRBV6-1 to TRBJ1-2, with D possibly TRBD1 on 5 matching bases. CDR3 length: 17 amino acids. V dropped 2 bases and J dropped 0 bases, with 16 bases sitting between them. The germline V gene encodes CDR1 MNHNS and CDR2 SASEGT. This CDR3 is CASSEMGGRTTNYGYTF. The CDR3 DNA sequence: TGTGCCAGCAGTGAAATGGGGGGACGGACAACTAACTATGGCTACACCTTC.

This clone has a single count. The chain combines TRBV5-4 with TRBJ2-5, with 12 bases lining up with TRBD2. The CDR3 has 15 residues. Germline V gene lookup returns CDR1 SGHNT and CDR2 YYREEE (reference sequence). With V trimmed by 4 bases and J by 0 bases, 1 base remained unmatched. DNA for the CDR3: TGTGCCAGCAGCGGGACTAGCGGGTACCAAGAGACCCAGTACTTC. This sequence encodes CASSGTSGYQETQYF.

The V gene is TRBV5-1, the J gene TRBJ2-3; the match to TRBD2 covers 10 bases. Germline V gives CDR1 SGHRS, CDR2 YFSETQ. This CDR3 has 18 amino acids. V lost 6 bases and J lost 2; bases outside the gene matches: 15. In DNA form, the CDR3 reads TGCGCCAGCACCCTTGGCGGGCTAGCGGGAGTTCCCACAGATACGCAGTATTTT. This gives the protein CASTLGGLAGVPTDTQYF.

The chain recombines TRBV6-6 with TRBJ1-3; D possibly corresponds to TRBD1 (5 bases). This CDR3 comprises 16 residues. The germline V gene encodes CDR1 MNHNY and CDR2 SVGAGI (reference sequence). The V end was cut by 2 bases, the J end by 4 bases, with 15 bases between. The CDR3 region has the DNA TGTGCCAGCAGTTACCGCAGGAGGGGTAGCGGAAACACCATATATTTT. Its protein product is CASSYRRRGSGNTIYF.

The CDR3 here is CASSAETGQGYNEQFF. The CDR3 DNA follows: TGTGCCAGCAGTGCGGAGACGGGACAGGGGTACAATGAGCAGTTCTTC. The chain has TRBV6-1 and TRBJ2-1, with TRBD1 identical over 10 bases. V dropped 4 bases and J dropped 4; count of bases not matched to a gene: 7. Germline CDR1 reads MNHNS; CDR2 reads SASEGT. The CDR3 runs to 16 residues.

The J gene is TRBJ1-2, the V gene TRBV19; 9 nucleotides line up with TRBD1. This CDR3 contains 12 residues. Losses at the gene ends were 6 bases for V and 7 bases for J; bases not matched to a gene: 3. The germline V gene encodes CDR1 LNHDA and CDR2 SQIVND (reference sequence). The CDR3, as DNA: TGTGCCAGTAGGGACAGGGGAGGTGGCTACACCTTC. The encoded protein is CASRDRGGGYTF.

The chain combines TRBV5-6 with TRBJ2-7, with D unresolved. Germline CDR1 SGHDT, CDR2 YYEEEE. CDR3 length: 12 amino acids. V lost 4 bases, J lost 12 bases, and 17 bases lay in between. CDR3: CASSGPDGEGYF. Here the CDR3 DNA reads TGTGCCAGCAGCGGACCGGACGGCGAAGGGTACTTC.

The chain uses TRBV9 and TRBJ2-2; D remains ambiguous. The ends were cut back, 5 bases at V and 5 bases at J, with 7 bases in the middle. The CDR3 is 12 amino acids. The germline CDR1 and CDR2 sequences are SGDLS and YYNGEE. DNA for the CDR3: TGTGCCAGCAGTCGGAGAACCGGGGAGCTGTTTTTT. This gives the protein CASSRRTGELFF.